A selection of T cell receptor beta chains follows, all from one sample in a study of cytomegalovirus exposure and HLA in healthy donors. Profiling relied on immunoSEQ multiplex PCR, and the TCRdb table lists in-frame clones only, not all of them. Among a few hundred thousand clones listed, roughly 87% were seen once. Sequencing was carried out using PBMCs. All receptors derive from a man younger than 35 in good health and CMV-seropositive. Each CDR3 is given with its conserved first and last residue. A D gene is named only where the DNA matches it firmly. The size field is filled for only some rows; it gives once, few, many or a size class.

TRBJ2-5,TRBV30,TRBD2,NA,TGTGCCTGGGCCCTGGGGGGGACCGCCGAGACCCAGTACTTC,CAWALGGTAETQYF
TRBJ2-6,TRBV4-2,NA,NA,TGTGCCAGCAGCCAAGAATTCGGCTCTGGGGCCAACGTCCTGACTTTC,CASSQEFGSGANVLTF
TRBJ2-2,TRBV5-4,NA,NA,TGTGCCAGCAGCTTGGGACCGCAGGGGTTTAACGGGGAGCTGTTTTTT,CASSLGPQGFNGELFF
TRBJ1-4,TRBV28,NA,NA,TGTGCCAGCAGTGCGACCCGGGGGGATCTTAATGAAAAACTGTTTTTT,CASSATRGDLNEKLFF
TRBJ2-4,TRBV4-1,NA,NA,TGCGCCAGCAGCCAGTCTCGGGCCAAAAACATTCAGTACTTC,CASSQSRAKNIQYF
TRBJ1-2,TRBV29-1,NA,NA,TGCAGCGTCGCTGACGGATCAGCTAACTATGGCTACACCTTC,CSVADGSANYGYTF
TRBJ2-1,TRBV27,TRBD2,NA,TGTGCCAGCAGTTCCCTCGGACTAGCGGGAGTACCCTACAATGAGCAGTTCTTC,CASSSLGLAGVPYNEQFF
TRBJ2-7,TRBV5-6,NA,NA,TGTGCCAGCAGCAACAGCTTCTCCTACGAGCAGTACTTC,CASSNSFSYEQYF
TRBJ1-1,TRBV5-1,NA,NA,TGCGCCAGCAGCTCGAGGACAGTTGGAGACACTGAAGCTTTCTTT,CASSSRTVGDTEAFF
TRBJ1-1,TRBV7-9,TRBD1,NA,TGTGCCAGCAGCCGGCGACAGGGAGGCACTGAAGCTTTCTTT,CASSRRQGGTEAFF
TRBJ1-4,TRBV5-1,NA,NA,TGCGCCAGCAGCTTGGCGGGGGTTACGGATGAAAAACTGTTTTTT,CASSLAGVTDEKLFF
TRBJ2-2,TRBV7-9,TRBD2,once,TGTGCCAGCAGCATATTCGGACTAGCGGCCGGGGAGCTGTTTTTT,CASSIFGLAAGELFF
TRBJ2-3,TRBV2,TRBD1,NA,TGTGCCAGCAGGACAGGGGGCCCAGATACGCAGTATTTT,CASRTGGPDTQYF
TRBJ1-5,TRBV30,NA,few,TGTGCCTGGAGTGTAACCGCAGGGGCTAGCAATCAGCCCCAGCATTTT,CAWSVTAGASNQPQHF
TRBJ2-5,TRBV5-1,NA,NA,TGCGCCAGCAGCTCTAAACAGGGAGAGACCCAGTACTTC,CASSSKQGETQYF
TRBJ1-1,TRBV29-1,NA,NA,TGCAGCGTTGAATGGGCCAGGACAGCGGGCACTGAAGCTTTCTTT,CSVEWARTAGTEAFF
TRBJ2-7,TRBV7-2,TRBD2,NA,TGTGCCAGCAGCCACCAGGGCGGGAGTGATGTCTACGAGCAGTACTTC,CASSHQGGSDVYEQYF
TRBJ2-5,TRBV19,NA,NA,TGTGCCAGTAGTACCCTAGGCGCGGGCAAAGAGACCCAGTACTTC,CASSTLGAGKETQYF
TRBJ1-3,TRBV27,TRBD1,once,TGTGCCAGCAGTCTCACAGGGGTTGCCAACACCATATATTTT,CASSLTGVANTIYF
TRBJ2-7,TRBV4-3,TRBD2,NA,TGCGCCAGCAGCCAAGGGAGCGGGGGGTTTACCGAGCAGTACTTC,CASSQGSGGFTEQYF
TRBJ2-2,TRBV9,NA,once,TGTGCCAGCAGAGCGGGGACAGCAAACACCGGGGAGCTGTTTTTT,CASRAGTANTGELFF
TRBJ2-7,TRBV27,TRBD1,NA,TGTGCCAGCATGGGACAGGGCTCCTACGAGCAGTACTTC,CASMGQGSYEQYF
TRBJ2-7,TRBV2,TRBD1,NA,TGTGCCAGCAGTGAGGGTGGGACAGGGGTAAACGAGCAGTACTTC,CASSEGGTGVNEQYF
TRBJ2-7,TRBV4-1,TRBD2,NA,TGCGCCAGCAGCCAAGCGACGACTAGCGACTACGAGCAGTACTTC,CASSQATTSDYEQYF
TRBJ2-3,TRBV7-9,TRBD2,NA,TGTGCCAGCAGCTTGCTAGCGGGAGGGGCAGATACGCAGTATTTT,CASSLLAGGADTQYF
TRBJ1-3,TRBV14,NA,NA,TGTGCCAGCAGCCAATTCGGGGGAGGCTCTGGAAACACCATATATTTT,CASSQFGGGSGNTIYF
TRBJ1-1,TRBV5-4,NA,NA,TGTGCCAGCAGCTTGAATCTCGGGAACACTGAAGCTTTCTTT,CASSLNLGNTEAFF